Listed below are T cell receptor beta chains from one sample, sequenced in a study of metastatic and nonmetastatic thyroid tumors. TCRdb reprocessed the PCR reads using MiXCR. The sample contains roughly 30,000 clones, roughly 3.7% of which appear only once. Input material: blood. These receptors came from a male donor with papillary thyroid cancer or a benign thyroid nodule (not recorded which). Some clones in this sample may be carry-over from other donors' samples. Both conserved end residues are trimmed from each CDR3. The order of the fields is V gene, J gene, CDR3 protein.

TRBV18	TRBJ1-4	ASLPGSGEKLF
TRBV6-1	TRBJ1-6	ASSERTGTVYNSPLH
TRBV28	TRBJ2-5	ASRLRETQY
TRBV5-1	TRBJ1-4	ASGPGSVEVREKLF
TRBV11-1	TRBJ2-3	ASSLELAGGPGDTQY
TRBV2	TRBJ2-2	VSSMEGGELF
TRBV7-2	TRBJ2-3	ASTTVNTQY
TRBV3-1	TRBJ2-5	ASSQNSRETQY
TRBV28	TRBJ2-1	ASSPSAVLLSYNEQF
TRBV15	TRBJ2-2	ATYGLAGWNTGELF
TRBV12-3/TRBV12-4	TRBJ2-1	ASSPQAGVSDEQF
TRBV11-3	TRBJ1-6	ASSLVTDSPLH
TRBV19	TRBJ2-5	ASSIVNQETQY
TRBV6-1	TRBJ2-7	ASGFGTGFNEQY
TRBV20-1	TRBJ1-5	SAVGAGNQPQH
TRBV6-1	TRBJ2-7	ASTRLAGSYEQY
TRBV5-1	TRBJ2-3	ASSFGGRADTQY
TRBV7-9	TRBJ2-1	ASSPGRVNEQF
TRBV18	TRBJ2-5	ASSPQGTSGETQY
TRBV20-1	TRBJ2-1	SAILAEGYNEQF
TRBV9	TRBJ1-5	ASSVNGNSNQPQH
TRBV20-1	TRBJ2-5	SSRAITGGIQEAQY
TRBV12-3/TRBV12-4	TRBJ2-2	TVGGDTGELF
TRBV7-2	TRBJ2-5	ASSLAGGLETQY
TRBV11-2	TRBJ1-5	ASSLVMGFSNQPQH
TRBV20-1	TRBJ2-1	SAKPSQGLPYNEQF
TRBV12-3/TRBV12-4	TRBJ2-7	ASSSSGVREQY
TRBV6-4	TRBJ1-2	ASSDSSEAEGYT
TRBV12-5	TRBJ1-2	ASGFGRGFYGYT
TRBV20-1	TRBJ1-5	SATGQGNQPQH
TRBV12-3/TRBV12-4	TRBJ2-7	ASSLGGGLSLEQY
TRBV20-1	TRBJ2-3	SARSLAGGPVRDTQY
TRBV7-2	TRBJ2-7	ASSLAVGGSYEQY
TRBV4-1	TRBJ2-2	ASSQEGGSNTGELF
TRBV24-1	TRBJ2-5	ATSSTQGATETQY
TRBV9	TRBJ2-7	ASSEGADYEQY
TRBV6-1	TRBJ2-5	ASTLSGRVEETQY
TRBV24-1	TRBJ1-3	ATPRSSSGNTIY
TRBV6-5	TRBJ1-1	ASSYSWNTEAF
TRBV6-2/TRBV6-3	TRBJ2-7	ASSYSIPSYEQY
TRBV28	TRBJ2-6	ASSLSSGRRSGANVLT
TRBV30	TRBJ1-1	AWSVGRGSEAF
TRBV10-2	TRBJ2-3	ASSEWVAGDRDTQY
TRBV7-6	TRBJ2-7	ASSLAREPSYEQY
TRBV28	TRBJ2-5	ASSPDRGRDQETQY
TRBV29-1	TRBJ1-2	SVVGQGAGYGYGYT
TRBV12-3/TRBV12-4	TRBJ2-2	ASNEGAGELF
TRBV9	TRBJ2-2	ASSPPVGDWNTGELF
TRBV6-4	TRBJ2-1	AIPLFWREGNEQF
TRBV5-1	TRBJ2-5	ASSFGGDTYQETQY